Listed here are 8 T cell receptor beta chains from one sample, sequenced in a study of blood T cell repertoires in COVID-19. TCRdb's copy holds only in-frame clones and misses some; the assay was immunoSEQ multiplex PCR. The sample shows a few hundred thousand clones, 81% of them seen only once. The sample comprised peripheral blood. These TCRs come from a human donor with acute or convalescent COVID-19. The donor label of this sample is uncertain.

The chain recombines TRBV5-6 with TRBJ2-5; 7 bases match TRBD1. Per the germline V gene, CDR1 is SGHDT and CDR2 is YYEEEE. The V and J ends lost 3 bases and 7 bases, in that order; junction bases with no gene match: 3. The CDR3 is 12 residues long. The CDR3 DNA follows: TGTGCCAGCAGCTGGACAGGCGGGACCCAGTACTTC. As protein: CASSWTGGTQYF.

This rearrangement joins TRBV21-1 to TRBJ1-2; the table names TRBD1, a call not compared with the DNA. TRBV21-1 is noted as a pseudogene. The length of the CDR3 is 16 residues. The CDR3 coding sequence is TGTGCCAGCAGCAAATACCCAGAGGCAGGGGACTATGGCTACACCTTC. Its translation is CASSKYPEAGDYGYTF.

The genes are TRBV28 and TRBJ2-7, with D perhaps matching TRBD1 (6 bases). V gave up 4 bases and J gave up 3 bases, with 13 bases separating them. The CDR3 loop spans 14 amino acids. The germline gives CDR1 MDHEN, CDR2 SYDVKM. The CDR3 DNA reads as TGTGCCAGCAGTTCTCCGGGACAAAGCTACGAGCAGTACTTC. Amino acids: CASSSPGQSYEQYF.

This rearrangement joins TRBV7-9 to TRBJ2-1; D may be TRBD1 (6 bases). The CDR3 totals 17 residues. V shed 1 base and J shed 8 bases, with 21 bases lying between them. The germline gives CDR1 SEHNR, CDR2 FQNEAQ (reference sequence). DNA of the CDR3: TGTGCCAGCAGCTTAGATCGAGGACAGACCCTAAGGGATGAGCAGTTCTTC. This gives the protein CASSLDRGQTLRDEQFF.

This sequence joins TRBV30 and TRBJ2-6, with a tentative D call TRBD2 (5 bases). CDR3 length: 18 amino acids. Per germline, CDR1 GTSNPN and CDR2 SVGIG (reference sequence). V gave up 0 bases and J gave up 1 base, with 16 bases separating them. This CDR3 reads CAWSVGTGFASGANVLTF. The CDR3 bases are TGTGCCTGGAGTGTAGGAACGGGATTCGCATCTGGGGCCAACGTCCTGACTTTC.

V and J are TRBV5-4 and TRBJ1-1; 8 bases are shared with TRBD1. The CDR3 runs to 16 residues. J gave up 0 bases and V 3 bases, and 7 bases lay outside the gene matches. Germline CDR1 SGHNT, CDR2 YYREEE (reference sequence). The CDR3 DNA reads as TGTGCCAGCAGCTGGACAGGGAGGGGGATGAACACTGAAGCTTTCTTT. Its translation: CASSWTGRGMNTEAFF.

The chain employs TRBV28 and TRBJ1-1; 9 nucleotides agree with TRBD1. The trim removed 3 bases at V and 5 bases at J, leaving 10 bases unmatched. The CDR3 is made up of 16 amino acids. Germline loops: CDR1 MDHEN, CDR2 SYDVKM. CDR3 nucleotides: TGTGCCAGCAGTTTGCCTGGGCACAGGGGGCGAACTGAAGCTTTCTTT. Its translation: CASSLPGHRGRTEAFF. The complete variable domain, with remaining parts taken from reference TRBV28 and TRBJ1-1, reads DVKVTQSSRYLVKRTGEKVFLECVQDMDHENMFWYRQDPGLGLRLIYFSYDVKMKEKGDIPEGYSVSREKKERFSLILESASTNQTSMYLCASSLPGHRGRTEAFFGQGTRLTVV.

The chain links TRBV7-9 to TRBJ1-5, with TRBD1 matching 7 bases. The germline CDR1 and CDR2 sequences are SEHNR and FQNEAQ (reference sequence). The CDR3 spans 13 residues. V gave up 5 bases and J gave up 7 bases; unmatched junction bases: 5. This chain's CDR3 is CASSHTGEQPQHF. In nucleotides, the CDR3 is TGTGCCAGCAGCCACACAGGGGAGCAGCCCCAGCATTTT.